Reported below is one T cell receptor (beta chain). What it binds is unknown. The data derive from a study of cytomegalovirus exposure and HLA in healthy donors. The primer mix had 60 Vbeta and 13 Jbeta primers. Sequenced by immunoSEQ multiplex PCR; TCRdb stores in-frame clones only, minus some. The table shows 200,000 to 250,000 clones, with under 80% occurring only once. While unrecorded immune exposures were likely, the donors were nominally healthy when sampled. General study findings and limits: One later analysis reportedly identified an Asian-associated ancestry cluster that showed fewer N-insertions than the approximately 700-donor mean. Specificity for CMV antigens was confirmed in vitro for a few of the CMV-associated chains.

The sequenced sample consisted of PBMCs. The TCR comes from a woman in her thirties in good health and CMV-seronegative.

The CDR3 spells CASSSGGGSPYEQYF. The CDR3 region has the DNA TGTGCCAGCAGCTCCGGTGGAGGGTCCCCCTACGAGCAGTACTTC. This chain connects TRBV11-3 to TRBJ2-7; possible D gene TRBD2, 6 bases. Trimming removed 4 bases from V and 2 bases from J, with 15 bases in between. CDR3 length: 15 amino acids. In germline, CDR1 is SGHNT, CDR2 YENEEA.